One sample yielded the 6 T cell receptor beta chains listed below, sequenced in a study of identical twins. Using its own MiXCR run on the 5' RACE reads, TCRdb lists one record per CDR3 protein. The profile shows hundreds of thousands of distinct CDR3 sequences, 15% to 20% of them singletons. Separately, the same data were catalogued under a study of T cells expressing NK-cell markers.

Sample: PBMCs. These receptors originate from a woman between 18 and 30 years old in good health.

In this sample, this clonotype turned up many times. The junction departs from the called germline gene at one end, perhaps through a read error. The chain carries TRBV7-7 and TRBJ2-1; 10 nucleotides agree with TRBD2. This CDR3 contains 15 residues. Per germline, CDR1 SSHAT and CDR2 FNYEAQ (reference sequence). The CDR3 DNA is TGTGCTAGCAGCCAAAGCGGGGGGGACCACAATGAGCAGTTCTTC. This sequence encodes CASSQSGGDHNEQFF.

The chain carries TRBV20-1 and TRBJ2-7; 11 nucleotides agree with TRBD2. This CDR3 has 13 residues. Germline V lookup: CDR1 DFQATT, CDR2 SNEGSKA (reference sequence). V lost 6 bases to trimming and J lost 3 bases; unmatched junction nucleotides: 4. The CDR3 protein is CSALAGGYYEQYF. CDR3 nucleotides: TGCAGTGCATTAGCGGGGGGGTACTACGAGCAGTACTTC.

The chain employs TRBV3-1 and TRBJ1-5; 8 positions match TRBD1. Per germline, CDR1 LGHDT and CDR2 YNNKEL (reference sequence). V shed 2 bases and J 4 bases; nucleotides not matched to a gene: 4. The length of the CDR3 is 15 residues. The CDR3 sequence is CASSQSDRENQPQHF. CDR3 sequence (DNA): TGTGCCAGCAGCCAATCGGACAGGGAGAATCAGCCCCAGCATTTT.

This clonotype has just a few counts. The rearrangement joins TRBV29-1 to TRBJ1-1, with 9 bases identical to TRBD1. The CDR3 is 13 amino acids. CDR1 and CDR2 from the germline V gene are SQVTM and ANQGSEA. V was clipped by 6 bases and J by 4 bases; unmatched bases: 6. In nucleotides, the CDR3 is TGCAGCGTCCGACAGGGGGGATTCACTGAAGCTTTCTTT. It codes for CSVRQGGFTEAFF.

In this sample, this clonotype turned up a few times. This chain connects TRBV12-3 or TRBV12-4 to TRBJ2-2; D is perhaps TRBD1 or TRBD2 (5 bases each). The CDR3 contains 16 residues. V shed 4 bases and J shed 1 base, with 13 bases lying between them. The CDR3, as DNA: TGTGCCAGCAGTTCCCCGGGACCGAAGAACACCGGGGAGCTGTTTTTT. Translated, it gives CASSSPGPKNTGELFF.

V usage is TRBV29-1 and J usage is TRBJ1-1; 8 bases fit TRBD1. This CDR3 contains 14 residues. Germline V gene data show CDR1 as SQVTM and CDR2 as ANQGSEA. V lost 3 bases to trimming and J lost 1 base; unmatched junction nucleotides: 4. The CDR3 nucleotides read TGCAGCGTTGATCTTGACAGGGGGAACACTGAAGCTTTCTTT. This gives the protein CSVDLDRGNTEAFF. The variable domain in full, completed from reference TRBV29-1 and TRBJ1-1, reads SAVISQKPSRDICQRGTSLTIQCQVDSQVTMMFWYRQQPGQSLTLIATANQGSEATYESGFVIDKFPISRPNLTFSTLTVSNMSPEDSSIYLCSVDLDRGNTEAFFGQGTRLTVV.